This T cell receptor beta chain was identified during a study of Ad26.COV2.S vaccination and SARS-CoV-2 variants (dated by TCRdb to the early 2020s). Some background on the complete study: Vaccine-arm donors were drawn from COV1001, a multicentre, randomized, double-blind, placebo-controlled phase I-IIa trial of Ad26.COV2.S in healthy adults. Ad26.COV2.S was given intramuscularly at 5x10^10 or 1x10^11 viral particles, as a single shot or as two shots 56 days apart. TCRbeta repertoire sequencing was used to assess the specificity and breadth of SARS-CoV-2-reactive T cell receptors after Ad26.COV2.S vaccination. The TCR-sequenced set comprised about 32 samples: 19 Ad26.COV2.S vaccine recipients, 5 placebo recipients and 8 SARS-CoV-2 convalescent individuals. Trial participants were randomized into five groups of five, in which low-dose or high-dose Ad26.COV2.S was given once or twice, or placebo was given on both occasions. Throughout the experiments and outcome assessment, investigators stayed blinded to trial group allocation.

TCRbeta CDR3 regions were sequenced with the immunoSEQ Assay. After extraction, genomic DNA underwent amplification by bias-controlled multiplex PCR, followed by high-throughput sequencing. Per the original workflow: To quantify the absolute abundance of each unique TCRbeta CDR3 region, sequences were collapsed and filtered. T cell fraction was estimated by normalizing TCRbeta template counts to usable DNA, with usable DNA measured through amplification of reference genes found in all nucleated cells. Repertoire TCRs were annotated as SARS-CoV-2-specific by exact matching of V gene, CDR3 amino acid sequence and J gene to a known reactive TCR set. The reference SARS-CoV-2 TCR set was derived from MIRA and filtered for enrichment in COVID-19-positive ImmuneCODE repertoires, a step that removed public or cross-reactive TCRs. Drawing on the MIRA antigens, annotated TCRs were analysed further at the level of specific ORF or position within ORF. Breadth was defined as annotated unique rearrangements over total unique productive rearrangements; depth was the summed frequency of those rearrangements. Group comparisons of TCR breadth used two-sided Wilcoxon rank-sum tests. TCRdb limited this immuneACCESS table to in-frame rearrangements with V and J called. A share of clones is missing; checked studies link under half to unresolved V genes, and the rest is unexplained. V and J calls and clone size are as listed in that table; D and trimming were resolved from the DNA. The sample table lists some 400,000 clones, roughly 90% of them with a count of one. The ten largest clonotypes hold 1.5% to 2% of the sample.

The meaning of the sample's treatment or condition label: around 19 received Ad26.COV2.S at low or high dose, single or two shots; 5 received placebo; per-sample allocation not given. For vaccine and placebo recipients, repertoires were sequenced using samples collected on day 63 after the first injection. In Cohort 1b, roughly 26 adults aged 18-55 years were enrolled at a single site in Boston, USA, between 29 July and 7 August 2020. Ad26.COV2.S was a replication-incompetent adenovirus type 26 vector expressing a prefusion-stabilized SARS-CoV-2 spike protein from the original Wuhan strain. The study at large found these results: Substantial breadth of spike-specific CD8+ and CD4+ T cell responses was reported after vaccination. Ad26.COV2.S recipients had higher spike-specific TCR breadth than placebo recipients (P = 0.0014). The authors noted that the TCR breadth and depth analyses may have underestimated total T cell responses. Vaccine and placebo recipients had comparable non-spike TCR breadth, which fits with the vaccine containing only spike. The study was not powered to compare responses between vaccine doses or regimens.

CDR1 MNHEY and CDR2 SVGEGT were looked up in the germline V gene. V loses 6 bases of germline sequence and J loses 4 bases, and the interval between the two ends is 10 bases. The CDR3 goes from the cysteine to the phenylalanine over 12 residues. Only the CDR3 portion is preserved as DNA: 36 bases, with reading frame beginning at the first base. This clone has a handful of counts. Its antigen remains undetermined. Within one base of it there is no much larger clone, and no base qualities were kept. This clonotype was sampled from a person aged 18 to 59 who received the Ad26.COV2.S COVID-19 vaccine or a placebo. The rearrangement combines TRBV6-2 or TRBV6-3 with TRBJ2-7, with the D gene not clear enough to name. Sequencing was performed on peripheral blood, taken in a trial of Ad26.COV2.S vaccine versus placebo. The nucleotide sequence reads TGTGCCAGCAGCCATAACAGTTACGAGCAGTACTTC. It is translated as CASSHNSYEQYF.